This T cell receptor (beta chain) was recorded in a study of T cells after yellow fever vaccination. To note about this clonotype: Its specificity is not known.

Between the trimmed V and J ends, which lost 7 bases and 5 bases, there was a span of 11 bases. The CDR3 spans 12 residues. In germline, CDR1 is SEHNR, CDR2 FQNEAQ (reference sequence). 5'RACE template switching added a universal primer site and UMIs to TCR cDNA. TCRdb re-called the 5' RACE reads through MiXCR, storing one row per CDR3 protein. Among tens of thousands of distinct CDR3 sequences listed, approximately 7% were seen once. Overall study results and limits: In post-booster samples, most primary-vaccination clones reappeared (roughly 96% CD4, 70% to 90% CD8).

This specimen consisted of CD8+ T cells sorted from PBMCs, obtained on the day of the first yellow fever vaccination. The gene calls are TRBV7-9 and TRBJ1-1; D is unclear. This receptor was taken from a man aged 18 to 35 who received the YFV17D yellow fever vaccine. This chain's CDR3 is CASNLGGTEAFF. CDR3 nucleotide sequence: TGTGCCAGCAACTTGGGTGGGACTGAAGCTTTCTTT.